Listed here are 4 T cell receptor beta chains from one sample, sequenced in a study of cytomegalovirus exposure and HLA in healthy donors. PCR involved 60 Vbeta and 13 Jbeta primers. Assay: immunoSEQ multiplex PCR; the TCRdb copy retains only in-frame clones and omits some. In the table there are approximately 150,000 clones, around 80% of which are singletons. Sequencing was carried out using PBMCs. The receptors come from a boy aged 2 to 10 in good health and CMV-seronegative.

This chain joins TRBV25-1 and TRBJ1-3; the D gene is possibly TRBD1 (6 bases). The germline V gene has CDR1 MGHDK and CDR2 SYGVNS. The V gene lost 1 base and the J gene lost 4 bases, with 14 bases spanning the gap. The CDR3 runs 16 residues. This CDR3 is CASSELKDRAGNTIYF. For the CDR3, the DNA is TGTGCCAGCAGTGAATTAAAGGACAGAGCGGGAAACACCATATATTTT.

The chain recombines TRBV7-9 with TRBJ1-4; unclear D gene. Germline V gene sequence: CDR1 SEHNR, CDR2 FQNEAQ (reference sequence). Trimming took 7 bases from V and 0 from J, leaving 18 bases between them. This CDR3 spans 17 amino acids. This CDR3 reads CASTFWGDGATNEKLFF. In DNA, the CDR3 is TGTGCCAGCACCTTTTGGGGAGACGGGGCAACTAATGAAAAACTGTTTTTT.

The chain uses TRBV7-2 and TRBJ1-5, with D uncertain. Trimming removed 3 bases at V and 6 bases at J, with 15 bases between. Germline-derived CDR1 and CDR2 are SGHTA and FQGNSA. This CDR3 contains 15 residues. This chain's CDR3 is CASSFNQVAGQPQHF. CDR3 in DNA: TGTGCCAGCAGCTTCAACCAGGTGGCGGGTCAGCCCCAGCATTTT.

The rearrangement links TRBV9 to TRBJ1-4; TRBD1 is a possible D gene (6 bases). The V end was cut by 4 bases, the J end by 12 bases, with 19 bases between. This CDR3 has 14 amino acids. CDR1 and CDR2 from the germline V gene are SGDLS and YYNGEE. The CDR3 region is CASSPGQKQRELFF. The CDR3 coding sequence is TGTGCCAGCAGCCCCGGACAGAAGCAACGGGAACTGTTTTTT. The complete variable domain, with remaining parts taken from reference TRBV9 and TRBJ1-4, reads DSGVTQTPKHLITATGQRVTLRCSPRSGDLSVYWYQQSLDQGLQFLIQYYNGEERAKGNILERFSAQQFPDLHSELNLSSLELGDSALYFCASSPGQKQRELFFGSGTQLSVL.